A selection of T cell receptor beta chains follows, all from one sample in a study of graft-versus-host responses after intestinal transplantation. These receptors have no identified antigens. TCRdb keeps only in-frame clones here, not all; method: immunoSEQ multiplex PCR. This sample has approximately 99,000 clones, with roughly nine tenths found just once. This specimen was unstimulated CD4+ T cells sorted from spleen or lymph node cells, taken before transplant. The receptors were gathered from a human donor who was the organ donor for an intestinal transplant. CDR3s include the opening cysteine and the closing phenylalanine or tryptophan. D genes are given only for firm matches. Not all rows give a size; the values are once, few, many and, for expanded clones, a class.

v_call	clone_size	d_call	j_call	cdr3_aa	cdr3_nt
TRBV6-6	NA	TRBD1	TRBJ1-2	CAGGTGTALNGYTF	TGTGCCGGGGGAACCGGGACAGCCCTAAATGGCTACACCTTC
TRBV2	NA	TRBD2	TRBJ2-7	CASSAGTITYEQYF	TGTGCCAGCAGCGCCGGGACTATAACCTACGAGCAGTACTTC
TRBV4-3	NA	TRBD2	TRBJ2-7	CASSQEAGSSYEQYF	TGCGCCAGCAGCCAAGAAGCGGGGAGCTCCTACGAGCAGTACTTC
TRBV7-3	NA	NA	TRBJ2-7	CASSLDRYYEQYF	TGTGCCAGCAGCCTTGACAGATACTACGAGCAGTACTTC
TRBV2	NA	NA	TRBJ1-5	CASRESEGPNQPQHF	TGTGCCAGCCGGGAATCCGAAGGGCCCAATCAGCCCCAGCATTTT
TRBV11-2	NA	NA	TRBJ1-2	CASSLSARANGYTF	TGTGCCAGCAGCTTATCGGCCAGGGCCAACGGCTACACCTTC
TRBV9	NA	NA	TRBJ2-2	CASSVAHGGSTGELFF	TGTGCCAGCAGCGTAGCCCATGGGGGGTCCACCGGGGAGCTGTTTTTT
TRBV18	NA	TRBD1	TRBJ2-7	CASSPGRGPSQDEQYF	TGTGCCAGCTCACCGGGTAGGGGGCCTTCTCAGGACGAGCAGTACTTC
TRBV9	once	NA	TRBJ2-1	CASSVGISGGRENEQFF	TGTGCCAGCAGCGTAGGTATTTCCGGGGGGCGGGAAAATGAGCAGTTCTTC
TRBV19	NA	TRBD1	TRBJ2-2	CASRSTGFTGELFF	TGTGCCAGTAGGTCGACAGGGTTTACCGGGGAGCTGTTTTTT
TRBV7-6	NA	NA	TRBJ2-2	CASSLEGGTTGELFF	TGTGCCAGCAGCTTAGAAGGAGGAACGACCGGGGAGCTGTTTTTT
TRBV10-3	NA	TRBD1	TRBJ2-5	CALIARQGMSETQYF	TGTGCCTTGATAGCGAGACAGGGTATGTCGGAGACCCAGTACTTC
TRBV4-1	once	TRBD1	TRBJ1-1	CASSQVQGDTEAFF	TGCGCCAGCAGCCAAGTCCAGGGGGACACTGAAGCTTTCTTT
TRBV7-9	NA	NA	TRBJ1-3	CASEVNTIYF	TGTGCCAGCGAGGTAAACACCATATATTTT
TRBV11-1	NA	NA	TRBJ1-1	CASSLGDHRVAEAFF	TGTGCCAGCAGCTTAGGGGACCACAGGGTAGCTGAAGCTTTCTTT
TRBV5-1	NA	NA	TRBJ2-3	CASKRASTDTQYF	TGCGCCAGCAAGCGGGCTAGCACAGATACGCAGTATTTT
TRBV30	NA	TRBD1	TRBJ1-5	CAFRQGGQPQHF	TGTGCCTTTAGACAGGGTGGCCAGCCCCAGCATTTT
TRBV6-1	NA	NA	TRBJ1-5	CASSGETSLGNQPQHF	TGTGCCAGCAGTGGAGAAACTAGCCTGGGCAATCAGCCCCAGCATTTT
TRBV19	NA	NA	TRBJ2-2	CASSIEVPNTGELFF	TGTGCCAGTAGTATCGAGGTACCGAACACCGGGGAGCTGTTTTTT
TRBV2	NA	TRBD1	TRBJ1-2	CASRNGDRTGGYTF	TGTGCCAGCCGAAATGGGGACAGGACCGGTGGCTACACCTTC
TRBV2	NA	TRBD1	TRBJ1-1	CASRQKQGGNTEAFF	TGTGCCAGCAGGCAGAAACAGGGGGGGAACACTGAAGCTTTCTTT
TRBV2	NA	NA	TRBJ2-3	CASSDRRGATSTQYF	TGTGCCAGCAGTGACCGGCGGGGAGCCACGAGTACGCAGTATTTT
TRBV4-2	NA	NA	TRBJ2-5	CASSQETGTLLQETQYF	TGTGCCAGCAGCCAAGAGACCGGGACACTCTTACAAGAGACCCAGTACTTC
TRBV11-2	NA	NA	TRBJ1-6	CASSRVSNSPLHF	TGTGCCAGCAGCCGGGTCTCCAATTCACCCCTCCACTTT
TRBV18	few	TRBD1	TRBJ1-4	CASSPGQGGEKLFF	TGTGCCAGCTCACCTGGACAGGGGGGTGAAAAACTGTTTTTT
TRBV7-8	NA	NA	TRBJ2-7	CASSLTLIAAVYEQYF	TGTGCCAGCAGCTTAACCCTTATCGCGGCGGTCTACGAGCAGTACTTC
TRBV5-4	NA	NA	TRBJ2-5	CASSLPGQETQYF	TGTGCCAGCAGCTTGCCGGGCCAAGAGACCCAGTACTTC
TRBV10-3	NA	TRBD1	TRBJ1-2	CAISGDRNYGYTF	TGTGCCATCAGTGGGGACAGAAATTATGGCTACACCTTC
TRBV11-2	NA	NA	TRBJ2-7	CASSLRTGYEQYF	TGTGCCAGCAGCTTAAGAACGGGGTACGAGCAGTACTTC
TRBV7-2	NA	TRBD1	TRBJ2-7	CASSRDRSYEQYF	TGTGCCAGCAGCAGGGACAGATCCTACGAGCAGTACTTC
TRBV9	NA	NA	TRBJ1-1	CASSPRLNGGEAFF	TGTGCCAGCAGCCCCCGGTTGAATGGGGGCGAGGCTTTCTTT
TRBV7-8	NA	NA	TRBJ1-1	CASSLPSGRHRTEAFF	TGTGCCAGCAGCCTTCCGAGCGGGAGACATCGCACTGAAGCTTTCTTT
TRBV19	NA	TRBD1	TRBJ2-7	CASSNPGQAHEQYF	TGTGCCAGTAGTAACCCGGGACAGGCCCACGAGCAGTACTTC
TRBV4-2	NA	NA	TRBJ1-5	CASSIRRGNNQPQHF	TGTGCCAGCAGCATAAGACGGGGGAACAATCAGCCCCAGCATTTT
TRBV19	NA	TRBD1	TRBJ2-5	CASSTGTAKTQYF	TGTGCCAGTAGTACCGGGACAGCCAAGACCCAGTACTTC
TRBV25-1	NA	TRBD1	TRBJ2-7	CASSDGAGGSYEQYF	TGTGCCAGCAGTGACGGGGCAGGGGGATCCTACGAGCAGTACTTC
TRBV6-5	NA	NA	TRBJ2-3	CASSYLDTQYF	TGTGCCAGCAGTTACCTTGATACGCAGTATTTT
TRBV11-3	NA	TRBD1	TRBJ2-7	CASSFSGTAGEQYF	TGTGCCAGCAGCTTTTCCGGGACAGCCGGCGAGCAGTACTTC
TRBV4-3	NA	TRBD1	TRBJ2-3	CASSQDRGTTDTQYF	TGCGCCAGCAGCCAAGACAGGGGGACCACAGATACGCAGTATTTT
TRBV5-1	NA	TRBD2	TRBJ2-3	CASSGLAGGRTDTQYF	TGCGCCAGCAGTGGATTGGCGGGGGGGAGGACAGATACGCAGTATTTT
TRBV7-2	few	NA	TRBJ2-7	CASSFQGYEQYF	TGTGCCAGCAGCTTCCAGGGCTACGAGCAGTACTTC
TRBV16	NA	TRBD2	TRBJ2-1	CASSHRLAGGWNEQFF	TGTGCCAGCAGCCATCGACTAGCGGGGGGGTGGAATGAGCAGTTCTTC
TRBV6-5	NA	NA	TRBJ1-5	CASSRGWVQPQHF	TGTGCCAGCAGTAGAGGTTGGGTTCAGCCCCAGCATTTT
TRBV11-3	NA	TRBD2	TRBJ2-1	CASSPSSGRSYNEQFF	TGTGCCAGCAGCCCCTCTAGCGGGCGCTCCTACAATGAGCAGTTCTTC
TRBV4-1	once	TRBD1	TRBJ2-5	CASSPGQGRETQYF	TGCGCCAGCAGCCCCGGACAGGGCCGGGAGACCCAGTACTTC
TRBV9	NA	TRBD1	TRBJ2-2	CASSASWDRNTGELFF	TGTGCCAGCAGCGCGTCATGGGACAGAAACACCGGGGAGCTGTTTTTT
TRBV19	NA	NA	TRBJ1-6	CASRVKLTSNSPLHF	TGTGCCAGTAGGGTAAAGTTGACTTCAAATTCACCCCTCCACTTT
TRBV9	NA	NA	TRBJ2-7	CASSADGALLEQYF	TGTGCCAGCAGCGCGGATGGGGCCCTTCTGGAGCAGTACTTC
TRBV5-1	NA	NA	TRBJ2-7	CASMALGLSAEEQYF	TGCGCCAGCATGGCTTTGGGACTTTCGGCGGAAGAGCAGTACTTC
TRBV6-5	NA	NA	TRBJ2-7	CASRRQRISYEQYF	TGTGCCAGCAGACGACAGAGAATCTCCTACGAGCAGTACTTC
TRBV7-6	once	NA	TRBJ2-6	CASSSPRGGRSSGANVLTF	TGTGCCAGCAGCTCACCGCGGGGTGGAAGAAGCTCTGGGGCCAACGTCCTGACTTTC
TRBV7-3	NA	NA	TRBJ1-4	CASSLNGPATNEKLFF	TGTGCCAGCAGCTTAAATGGGCCCGCAACTAATGAAAAACTGTTTTTT
TRBV5-6	NA	TRBD2	TRBJ2-7	CASSSPLGRFYEQYF	TGTGCCAGCAGCTCGCCCCTCGGGAGGTTCTACGAGCAGTACTTC
TRBV9	NA	TRBD2	TRBJ2-5	CASSKKTSETQYF	TGTGCCAGCAGCAAAAAGACTAGCGAGACCCAGTACTTC
TRBV25-1	NA	TRBD1	TRBJ2-7	CASSSGTGSYEQYF	TGTGCCAGCTCCTCCGGGACAGGGTCCTACGAGCAGTACTTC
TRBV29-1	NA	NA	TRBJ1-1	CSVALQGNTEAFF	TGCAGCGTTGCCCTACAGGGGAACACTGAAGCTTTCTTT
TRBV4-3	NA	NA	TRBJ1-1	CASSQDLWRIEAFF	TGCGCCAGCAGCCAAGATCTTTGGAGAATAGAAGCTTTCTTT